These 8 T cell receptor beta chains came from one sample sequenced in a study of shared clonotypes between healthy human individuals (dated by TCRdb to about 2020). CD8 naive samples were obtained by positive selection for CCR7 among CD45RO-negative cells, yielding a CD45RA+CCR7+ population from which TemRA cells were excluded. Library preparation employed the immunoSEQ multiplex PCR assay. TCRdb limited this immuneACCESS table to in-frame rearrangements with V and J called. A share of clones is missing; checked studies link under half to unresolved V genes, and the rest is unexplained. The sample table holds roughly 2,000,000 clones, of which just over 90% were seen once. The top ten clones comprise around 1.8% of the sample. What was sequenced was naive CD8+ T cells from PBMCs. Per the publication, the cell subset or site label means: CD45RA+CCR7+. These receptors all stem from a man aged 18-30 years in good health. Some clones in this sample may be carry-over from other donors' samples.

V is TRBV27 and J is TRBJ2-3, with TRBD2 identical over 7 bases. The CDR3 spans 15 residues. The V gene's germline CDR1 is MNHEY and CDR2 SMNVEV (reference sequence). With 4 bases clipped from V and 8 bases from J, the junction kept 12 bases outside the gene matches. CDR3 protein: CASSSHRSGTPTQYF. CDR3 nucleotide sequence: TGTGCCAGCAGTTCCCATCGAAGCGGGACCCCTACGCAGTATTTT.

The chain uses TRBV7-9 and TRBJ2-3; TRBD2 aligns across 8 bases. CDR1 is SEHNR and CDR2 is FQNEAQ in the germline V gene (reference sequence). The CDR3 spans 15 residues. J lost 4 bases, V lost 5 bases, and 8 bases had no gene match. The CDR3 spells CASSPREGTADTQYF. CDR3 DNA sequence: TGTGCCAGCAGCCCCCGGGAGGGGACGGCAGATACGCAGTATTTT.

The rearrangement links TRBV28 to TRBJ1-5; 10 bases fit TRBD1. Germline CDR1 reads MDHEN; CDR2 reads SYDVKM. This CDR3 has 15 amino acids. V was pared by 5 bases and J by 5 bases, with 6 bases of the junction left unmatched. The CDR3, as DNA: TGTGCCAGCAGTATAGGGACAGGGGCCCATCAGCCCCAGCATTTT. Translation: CASSIGTGAHQPQHF.

This clone was detected only once. The rearrangement links TRBV9 to TRBJ2-5, with TRBD2 matching over 8 bases. V shed 2 bases and J 4 bases; nucleotides not matched to a gene: 4. Germline CDR1 reads SGDLS; CDR2 reads YYNGEE. The CDR3 length is 14 residues. This chain's CDR3 is CASSVGSGTETQYF. The CDR3 DNA reads as TGTGCCAGCAGCGTTGGTAGCGGGACAGAGACCCAGTACTTC.

The chain combines TRBV5-1 with TRBJ1-1; a possible D gene is TRBD1 (5 bases). Germline-derived CDR1 and CDR2 are SGHRS and YFSETQ. Trimming removed 5 bases at V and 1 base at J, with 21 bases between. The length of the CDR3 is 17 residues. CDR3 amino acids: CASRSGVAGTGNTEAFF. DNA for the CDR3: TGCGCCAGCAGGTCCGGGGTAGCAGGGACCGGGAACACTGAAGCTTTCTTT. The complete variable domain, with remaining parts taken from reference TRBV5-1 and TRBJ1-1, reads KAGVTQTPRYLIKTRGQQVTLSCSPISGHRSVSWYQQTPGQGLQFLFEYFSETQRNKGNFPGRFSGRQFSNSRSEMNVSTLELGDSALYLCASRSGVAGTGNTEAFFGQGTRLTVV.

The chain employs TRBV11-2 and TRBJ2-1, with D unresolved. V was clipped by 1 base and J by 9 bases, with 7 bases between them. Germline V CDR1 and CDR2: SGHAT, FQNNGV. CDR3 length: 12 residues. This CDR3 is CASSLAAGEQFF. CDR3 bases: TGTGCCAGCAGCTTAGCTGCCGGTGAGCAGTTCTTC.

The chain joins TRBV7-6 to TRBJ1-3; D possibly corresponds to TRBD1 (5 bases). V was clipped by 5 bases and J by 0 bases, with 8 bases between them. There are 14 residues in the CDR3. The germline gives CDR1 SGHVS, CDR2 FNYEAQ. CDR3 nucleotide sequence: TGTGCCAGCAGCCCAGGGAACTCTGGAAACACCATATATTTT. Amino acids: CASSPGNSGNTIYF.

V and J are TRBV6-1 and TRBJ1-5, with D unclear. The CDR3 length is 11 residues. CDR1 MNHNS and CDR2 SASEGT come from the germline V gene. Between the trimmed V and J ends, which lost 6 bases and 11 bases, there was a span of 11 bases. Here the CDR3 reads CASREISAQHF. The CDR3, as DNA: TGTGCCAGCAGGGAAATTTCGGCCCAGCATTTT.